The next 10 T cell receptor beta chains were all read from a single sample in a study of cytotoxic CD8 clonotypes in ibrutinib-treated CLL. Generated by immunoSEQ multiplex PCR, the TCRdb table keeps only in-frame clones and is missing some. The profile shows more than 85,000 clones, 70% to 85% of them singletons. The material was PBMCs, obtained after 12 months of ibrutinib treatment. The receptors shown here come from a human donor with chronic lymphocytic leukemia.

This sequence joins TRBV2 and TRBJ1-5; a possible D gene is TRBD1 (5 bases). Trimming stripped 8 bases from V and 2 bases from J, with 13 bases between. Germline V CDR1 and CDR2: SNHLY, FYNNEI. The CDR3 loop spans 14 amino acids. In nucleotides, the CDR3 is TGTGCCAGCCAGGAGGGGACGGGCAATCAGCCCCAGCATTTT. This codes for CASQEGTGNQPQHF. Together with reference TRBV2 and TRBJ1-5, the CDR3 gives the full variable domain: EPEVTQTPSHQVTQMGQEVILRCVPISNHLYFYWYRQILGQKVEFLVSFYNNEISEKSEIFDDQFSVERPDGSNFTLKIRSTKLEDSAMYFCASQEGTGNQPQHFGDGTRLSIL.

The rearrangement joins TRBV19 to TRBJ2-7; TRBD1 matches at 7 bases. Trimming removed 5 bases from V and 5 bases from J; junction bases left unmatched: 6. The CDR3 runs 13 residues. The germline gives CDR1 LNHDA, CDR2 SQIVND (reference sequence). DNA for the CDR3: TGTGCCAGTAGTCTGACAGGGTACCACGAGCAGTACTTC. Its protein is CASSLTGYHEQYF.

The table lists this clone with a few counts. This rearrangement joins TRBV30 to TRBJ2-7; TRBD2 might be the D (5 bases). Trimming removed 4 bases at V and 5 bases at J, with 15 bases between. This CDR3 spans 13 amino acids. CDR1 is GTSNPN and CDR2 is SVGIG in the germline V gene (reference sequence). The DNA of the CDR3 is TGTGCCTGGACTGTCAGCGGCCCCCACGAGCAGTACTTC. Amino acid sequence: CAWTVSGPHEQYF.

The chain joins TRBV28 to TRBJ2-2; possible D gene TRBD2, 7 bases. In germline, CDR1 is MDHEN, CDR2 SYDVKM. V was pared by 5 bases and J by 4 bases, with 23 bases between. The CDR3 has 18 amino acids. The CDR3: CASSAPSGGGLRTGELFF. The DNA for the CDR3 is TGTGCCAGCAGTGCACCTAGCGGCGGGGGCTTGCGCACCGGGGAGCTGTTTTTT.

The chain carries TRBV10-1 and TRBJ1-5, with TRBD1 matching over 7 bases. The CDR3 consists of 14 residues. Losses at the gene ends were 5 bases for V and 7 bases for J; bases not matched to a gene: 8. Looked up from germline, CDR1 is WNHNN and CDR2 is SYGVQD (reference sequence). The CDR3: CASSPDRVRQPQHF. CDR3 nucleotide sequence: TGCGCCAGCAGTCCAGACAGGGTACGGCAGCCCCAGCATTTT.

The J gene is TRBJ2-7, the V gene TRBV2; D is unclear. This CDR3 contains 12 residues. Germline V gene lookup returns CDR1 SNHLY and CDR2 FYNNEI. V was clipped by 6 bases and J by 2 bases, with 8 bases between them. The CDR3, as DNA: TGTGCCAGCAGGGAGACCACCTACGAGCAGTACTTC. Translation gives CASRETTYEQYF. The full variable domain, its missing parts supplied by reference TRBV2 and TRBJ2-7, is EPEVTQTPSHQVTQMGQEVILRCVPISNHLYFYWYRQILGQKVEFLVSFYNNEISEKSEIFDDQFSVERPDGSNFTLKIRSTKLEDSAMYFCASRETTYEQYFGPGTRLTVT.

V usage is TRBV7-9 and J usage is TRBJ1-2; 7 bases match TRBD1. The CDR3 is 14 amino acids. Germline-derived CDR1 and CDR2 are SEHNR and FQNEAQ (reference sequence). V shed 0 bases and J 6 bases; nucleotides not matched to a gene: 4. As DNA, the CDR3 is TGTGCCAGCAGCTTAGCAGGGGGCAGCGATGGCTACACCTTC. Translated, it gives CASSLAGGSDGYTF. Full variable domain (outside the CDR3, taken from reference TRBV7-9 and TRBJ1-2): DTGVSQNPRHKITKRGQNVTFRCDPISEHNRLYWYRQTLGQGPEFLTYFQNEAQLEKSRLLSDRFSAERPKGSFSTLEIQRTEQGDSAMYLCASSLAGGSDGYTFGSGTRLTVV.

The rearrangement joins TRBV11-2 to TRBJ2-7; tentative D call: TRBD1 (5 bases). V was pared by 2 bases and J by 0 bases, with 8 bases between. CDR3 length equals 14 residues. Per germline, CDR1 SGHAT and CDR2 FQNNGV. This CDR3 is CASSLRQISYEQYF. In DNA form, the CDR3 reads TGTGCCAGCAGCTTACGACAGATCTCCTACGAGCAGTACTTC.

The V call is TRBV11-1, the J call TRBJ2-5, with 7 bases lining up with TRBD1. CDR3 length equals 14 residues. Germline V gives CDR1 SGHAT, CDR2 FQDESV (reference sequence). V lost 4 bases and J lost 2; bases outside the gene matches: 4. CDR3 sequence (DNA): TGTGCCAGCAGCTCTACCAGGGGGCAAGAGACCCAGTACTTC. It codes for CASSSTRGQETQYF.

V usage is TRBV5-4 and J usage is TRBJ2-7, with 7 bases lining up with TRBD1. The CDR3 consists of 17 residues. J was trimmed by 0 bases and V by 4 bases; bases with no gene match: 13. Germline CDR1 SGHNT, CDR2 YYREEE (reference sequence). Here the CDR3 DNA reads TGTGCCAGCAGCGAAGGGGGCAGGGCTAAGAGCTCCTACGAGCAGTACTTC. As protein: CASSEGGRAKSSYEQYF. Full variable domain (remainder filled in from reference TRBV5-4 and TRBJ2-7): ETGVTQSPTHLIKTRGQQVTLRCSSQSGHNTVSWYQQALGQGPQFIFQYYREEENGRGNFPPRFSGLQFPNYSSELNVNALELDDSALYLCASSEGGRAKSSYEQYFGPGTRLTVT.